Here is one T cell receptor (beta chain) with its context. In the authors' methods: Reference gene primer amplification gave nucleated cell count estimates. This table comes from immunoSEQ multiplex PCR, and its TCRdb copy is limited to in-frame clones, with some not included. That table gives V, J and clone size, and the DNA gave D and trimming. The sample includes approximately 150,000 clones, around 87% seen only once; the top ten take about 4%. This sample stems from a study of blood T cell repertoires in COVID-19. Study context: In each case, the material was cDNA or gDNA derived from T cells, B-cell-depleted T cells, or PBMCs.

Participant ages covered about 18 to 100 years across 25 or so US areas. The CDR3 runs to 13 residues. V gave up 3 bases and J gave up 5 bases, with 8 bases separating them. Germline values: CDR1 LGHDT, CDR2 YNNKEL (reference sequence). The chain has TRBV3-1 (or the pseudogene TRBV3-2) and TRBJ1-5; D gene ambiguous. The TCR originated in a woman aged 40 to 55 who had been exposed to COVID-19. The sequencing sample was made of PBMCs or T cells enriched from blood (not recorded which). CDR3 protein: CASSQRLYQPQHF. In DNA form, the CDR3 reads TGTGCCAGCAGCCAGCGGTTATATCAGCCCCAGCATTTT.